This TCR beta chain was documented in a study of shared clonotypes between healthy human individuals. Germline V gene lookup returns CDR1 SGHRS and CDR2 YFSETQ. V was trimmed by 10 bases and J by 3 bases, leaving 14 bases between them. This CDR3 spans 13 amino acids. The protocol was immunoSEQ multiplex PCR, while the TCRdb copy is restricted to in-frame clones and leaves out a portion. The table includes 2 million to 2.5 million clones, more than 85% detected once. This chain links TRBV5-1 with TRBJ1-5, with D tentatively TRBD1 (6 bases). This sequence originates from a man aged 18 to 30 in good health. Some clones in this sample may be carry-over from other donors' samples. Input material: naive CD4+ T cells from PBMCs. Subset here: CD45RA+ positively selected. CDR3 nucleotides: TGCGCCGGGGGGGCCCATTTCAATCAGCCCCAGCATTTT. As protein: CAGGAHFNQPQHF.